This record covers a single T cell receptor (beta chain). This sample was taken from a study of blood T cell repertoires in COVID-19. The wider study: Acute and convalescent COVID-19 samples came from the United States, Italy and Spain.

Germline V CDR1 and CDR2: SGHTA, FQGTGA. V lost 5 bases to trimming and J lost 4 bases; unmatched junction nucleotides: 8. CDR3 length: 18 residues. In the authors' methods: Amplification with reference gene primers provided the estimates of nucleated cell counts. Repertoires were generated with immunoSEQ multiplex PCR, while TCRdb's copy carries only in-frame clones and drops some. V and J calls and clone size are copied from that table; D and trimming were computed from the DNA. The data contain fewer than 200,000 clones, about 85% of them singletons. The clonotype was recovered from a man in his sixties who had recovered from COVID-19. The gene calls are TRBV7-3 and TRBJ2-2, with TRBD2 identical over 15 bases. The sequenced sample consisted of peripheral blood. The CDR3 spells CASSLGLAGGRSTGELFF. The CDR3 DNA reads TGTGCCAGCAGCCTTGGACTAGCGGGGGGGCGAAGCACCGGGGAGCTGTTTTTT. The complete variable domain, with remaining parts taken from reference TRBV7-3 and TRBJ2-2, reads GAGVSQTPSNKVTEKGKYVELRCDPISGHTALYWYRQSLGQGPEFLIYFQGTGAADDSGLPNDRFFAVRPEGSVSTLKIQRTERGDSAVYLCASSLGLAGGRSTGELFFGEGSRLTVL.